These 14 T cell receptor beta chains were sequenced from one sample in a study of blood T cells in healthy people across ages. For the second PCR, which ran for roughly 7 to 11 cycles, a sample-barcoded 5' primer and a J-beta primer mix were used. TCRdb reprocessed the 5' RACE reads via MiXCR and lists one record per CDR3 protein. The repertoire includes 650,000 to 700,000 distinct CDR3 sequences, over 40% of them detected once, and 13% sits in the top ten. Source material: blood. These receptors all come from a woman over 75 in good health.

The chain is built from TRBV2 and TRBJ2-7; D remains ambiguous. The CDR3 extends over 14 amino acids. V was cut by 6 bases and J by 7 bases, with 19 bases left in between. Per germline, CDR1 SNHLY and CDR2 FYNNEI. Written as DNA, the CDR3 is TGTGCCAGCAGACAAACCTTTGTGATGGGGGAGCAGTACTTC. Its translation: CASRQTFVMGEQYF.

Comments on this clonotype: A far larger clone differs by one base, so this is likely a read error. This chain uses TRBV7-2 with TRBJ2-3, with D perhaps matching TRBD2 (7 bases). CDR1 and CDR2 (germline): SGHTA, FQGNSA. The CDR3 runs to 14 residues. The DNA for the CDR3 is TGTGCCCGCAGCTTAGGGGGGGGGACAGATACGCAGTATTTT. Translating gives CARSLGGGTDTQYF.

The V call is TRBV10-3, the J call TRBJ2-7; D call uncertain. The ends were cut back, 3 bases at V and 3 bases at J, with 9 bases in the middle. The CDR3 totals 13 residues. Germline V gene sequence: CDR1 ENHRY, CDR2 SYGVKD. The CDR3 region is CAISDGRSYEQYF. The CDR3 DNA reads TGTGCCATCAGTGATGGCAGAAGCTACGAGCAGTACTTC.

Only a few counts were recorded for this clonotype. The rearrangement uses TRBV2 and TRBJ2-1, with a possible D match to TRBD1 (5 bases). The CDR3 loop spans 12 amino acids. The germline V gene has CDR1 SNHLY and CDR2 FYNNEI. V gave up 7 bases and J gave up 4 bases, with 8 bases separating them. The CDR3 DNA reads TGTGCCAGCAAGACAGATTACAATGAGCAGTTCTTC. The encoded protein is CASKTDYNEQFF.

This clonotype was observed once. The chain carries TRBV6-5 and TRBJ1-2; D might be TRBD1 (6 bases). CDR3 length: 16 residues. V lost 2 bases to trimming and J lost 8 bases, with 21 bases between them. Germline assignment: CDR1 MNHEY and CDR2 SVGAGI. Written as DNA, the CDR3 is TGTGCCAGCAGTTACGGTCGAAGGACAGATCTATGGGGCTACACCTTC. It codes for CASSYGRRTDLWGYTF.

The chain combines TRBV4-1 with TRBJ2-5, with 9 bases that match TRBD2. Per germline, CDR1 MGHRA and CDR2 YSYEKL. The CDR3 runs to 18 residues. Trimming at V came to 1 base and at J to 11 bases, leaving 20 bases not matched to a gene. CDR3 nucleotide sequence: TGCGCCAGCAGCCAAGTGGATATGGGACTAGCCTCCTACAATGAGCAGTACTTC. As protein: CASSQVDMGLASYNEQYF.

This rearrangement joins TRBV4-3 to TRBJ2-3; D uncertain. Germline CDR1 reads LGHNA; CDR2 reads YSLEER. V was shortened by 0 bases and J by 2 bases, with 12 bases between the two germline ends. CDR3 length: 16 residues. CDR3 sequence: CASSQDRARFTDTQYF. The DNA of the CDR3 is TGCGCCAGCAGCCAAGATCGAGCGAGATTCACAGATACGCAGTATTTT.

The gene calls are TRBV14 and TRBJ1-2; D is possibly TRBD1 (6 bases). Germline V lookup: CDR1 SGHDN, CDR2 FVKESK. Deletions cut 0 bases from V and 8 bases from J, with 16 bases between. There are 15 residues in the CDR3. The CDR3 region has the DNA TGTGCCAGCAGCCAAGATTGCTCAGGGGCTCGGGGCTACACCTTC. Amino acid sequence: CASSQDCSGARGYTF.

This clonotype has ten or more counts. The rearrangement uses TRBV20-1 and TRBJ2-3, with D uncertain. The CDR3 has 13 amino acids. Germline-derived CDR1 and CDR2 are DFQATT and SNEGSKA (reference sequence). The V end was cut by 5 bases, the J end by 5 bases, with 14 bases between. DNA of the CDR3: TGCAGTGCTCCCCACGGCGAAGGAGATACGCAGTATTTT. This gives the protein CSAPHGEGDTQYF.

This clonotype came up many times. The V gene is TRBV20-1, the J gene TRBJ2-3; tentative D call: TRBD1 (5 bases). Per the germline V gene, CDR1 is DFQATT and CDR2 is SNEGSKA (reference sequence). V was shortened by 6 bases and J by 0 bases, with 10 bases between the two germline ends. CDR3 length: 13 residues. CDR3 amino acids: CSARVMSTDTQYF. The CDR3 nucleotides are TGCAGTGCCAGGGTAATGAGCACAGATACGCAGTATTTT.

This clonotype was seen many times. Here the CDR3 DNA reads TGCAGCGTCGCTACAGGGTCCCAAGAGACCCAGTACTTC. Encoded protein: CSVATGSQETQYF. The chain carries TRBV29-1 and TRBJ2-5, with a tentative D call TRBD1 (6 bases). The CDR3 has 13 residues. The germline gives CDR1 SQVTM, CDR2 ANQGSEA. Trimming removed 6 bases from V and 1 base from J, with 12 bases in between.

The rearrangement uses TRBV29-1 and TRBJ1-1; 9 positions match TRBD1. This CDR3 spans 14 amino acids. Germline CDR1 SQVTM, CDR2 ANQGSEA. V dropped 4 bases and J dropped 9; count of bases not matched to a gene: 12. The CDR3 region is CSVGRTGGSGQAFF. The CDR3 DNA sequence: TGCAGCGTTGGACGAACAGGGGGCTCAGGGCAAGCTTTCTTT.

A few counts support this clonotype. V usage is TRBV7-2 and J usage is TRBJ1-6; D is undetermined. V lost 1 base and J 0 bases, leaving 13 bases between the germline ends. CDR1 and CDR2 from the germline V gene are SGHTA and FQGNSA. The CDR3 is made up of 18 amino acids. In nucleotides, the CDR3 is TGTGCCAGCAGCTTAGTGGGCCAGTTAAGCTCCTATAATTCACCCCTCCACTTT. Protein product: CASSLVGQLSSYNSPLHF.

This chain joins TRBV20-1 and TRBJ2-7, with D maybe TRBD2 (5 bases). Germline-derived CDR1 and CDR2 are DFQATT and SNEGSKA (reference sequence). This CDR3 is 14 amino acids long. Trimming cost V 6 bases and J 6 bases, with 21 bases left between them. CDR3 bases: TGCAGTGCCTGGACTCGAGACCTGCCATCCGAGCAGTACTTC. Translating gives CSAWTRDLPSEQYF.